This T cell receptor beta chain is from a study of T cells after yellow fever vaccination. In the study overall: Preparation of the low-cell-number fractions used SMART-Seq v4 Ultra Low Input.

TCRdb independently ran MiXCR on the 5' RACE reads; one entry per CDR3 protein. Of hundreds of thousands of distinct CDR3 sequences listed, roughly 4.8% are singletons. From germline, CDR1 is DFQATT and CDR2 SNEGSKA (reference sequence). The CDR3 length is 12 residues. The rearrangement uses TRBV20-1 and TRBJ2-5; no firm D call. This specimen was CD4+ T cells sorted from PBMCs, taken on the day of the yellow fever booster vaccination. This clonotype originated in a man aged 18 to 30 who received the YFV17D yellow fever vaccine. The CDR3 loop is CSRPRRRETQYF. The CDR3 DNA follows: TGCAGCCGTCCCCGGCGGAGAGAGACCCAGTACTTC.